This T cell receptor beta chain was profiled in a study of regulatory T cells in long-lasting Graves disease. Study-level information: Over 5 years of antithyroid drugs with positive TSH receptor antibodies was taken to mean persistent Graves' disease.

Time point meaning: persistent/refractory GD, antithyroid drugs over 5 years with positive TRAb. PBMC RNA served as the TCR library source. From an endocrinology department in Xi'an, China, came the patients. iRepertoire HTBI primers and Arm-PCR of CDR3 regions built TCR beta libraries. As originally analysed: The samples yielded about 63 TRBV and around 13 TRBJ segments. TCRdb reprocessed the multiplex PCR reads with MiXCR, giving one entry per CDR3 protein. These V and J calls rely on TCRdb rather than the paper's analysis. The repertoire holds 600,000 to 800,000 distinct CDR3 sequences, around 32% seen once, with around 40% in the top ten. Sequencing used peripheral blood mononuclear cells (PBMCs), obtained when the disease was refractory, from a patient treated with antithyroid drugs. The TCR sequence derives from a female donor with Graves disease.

The CDR3: CASSLPSGSTDTQYF. The CDR3, as DNA: TGTGCCAGCAGTTTGCCTAGCGGGAGCACAGATACGCAGTATTTT. V gene TRBV12-3 or TRBV12-4 combines with J gene TRBJ2-3, with TRBD2 matching over 8 bases. This CDR3 is built from 15 residues. V lost 3 bases to trimming and J lost 0 bases; unmatched junction nucleotides: 2.